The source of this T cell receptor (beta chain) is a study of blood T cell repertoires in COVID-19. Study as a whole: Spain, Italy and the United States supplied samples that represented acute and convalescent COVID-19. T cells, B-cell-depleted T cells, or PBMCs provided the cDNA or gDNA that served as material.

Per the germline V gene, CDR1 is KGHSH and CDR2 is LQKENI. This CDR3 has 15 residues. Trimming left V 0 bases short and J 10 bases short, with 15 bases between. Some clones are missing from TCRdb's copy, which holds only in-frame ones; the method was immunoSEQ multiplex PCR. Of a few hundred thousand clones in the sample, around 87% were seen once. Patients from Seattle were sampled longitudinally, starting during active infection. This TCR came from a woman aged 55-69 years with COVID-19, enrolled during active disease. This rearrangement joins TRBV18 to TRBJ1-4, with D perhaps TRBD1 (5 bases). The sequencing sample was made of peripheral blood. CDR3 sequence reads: CASSPPARAGGKLFF. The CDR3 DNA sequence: TGTGCCAGCTCACCACCTGCGAGGGCGGGGGGAAAACTGTTTTTT.